The present entry profiles one T cell receptor beta chain with its context. The antigen is unknown. This record belongs to a study of identical twins. Regarding the study as a whole: Conclusions rested on cross-sectional statistics rather than following the same donors.

TCRdb reprocessed the 5' RACE reads with MiXCR, giving one entry per CDR3 protein. The sample holds some 760,000 distinct CDR3 sequences, around a sixth seen once. Germline lookup yields CDR1 MNHEY and CDR2 SVGEGT. The length of the CDR3 is 17 residues. The ends were cut back, 5 bases at V and 3 bases at J, with 23 bases in the middle. The same sample was also used in a study of T cells expressing NK-cell markers.

The rearrangement joins TRBV6-2 or TRBV6-3 to TRBJ2-7; the D gene is possibly TRBD1 (6 bases). This TCR derives from a woman younger than 35 in good health. Source material: PBMCs. The CDR3 reads CASSGNLHRVRDYEQYF. The CDR3, as DNA: TGTGCCAGCAGTGGTAACCTGCACAGGGTGAGGGACTACGAGCAGTACTTC.